This T cell receptor beta chain was captured by sequencing in a study of vaccination effects on CD4 cells after COVID-19. The data were produced by immunoSEQ multiplex PCR, yet TCRdb's version contains in-frame clones alone and is incomplete. The sample holds about 40,000 clones; around two thirds are singletons and the top ten take roughly 8.4%. After about 10 days in culture, the CD4+ T cells were isolated. Subjects were given two BNT162b2 or mRNA-1273 vaccine doses. The germline V gene has CDR1 LGHDT and CDR2 YNNKEL (reference sequence). The CDR3 is 14 amino acids. Trimming cost V 1 base and J 5 bases, with 11 bases left between them. Regarding this clone: Antigen specificity is unknown.

This chain connects TRBV3-1 (or the pseudogene TRBV3-2) to TRBJ2-5, with unresolved D. The sequencing used CD4+ T cells from PBMCs cultured without peptide, collected after COVID-19 vaccination. This sequence originates from a human donor who received a COVID-19 vaccine. CDR3 amino acids: CASSQVASGETQYF. The CDR3 coding sequence is TGTGCCAGCAGCCAAGTAGCCAGTGGGGAGACCCAGTACTTC.